This paragraph reports one T cell receptor beta chain. Its cognate antigen is unknown. This sample stems from a study of B cell selection in AIRE deficiency. The regulatory T cell sort gate was CD4+CD25hiCD127low/negative. The CDR3 is made up of 12 amino acids. Germline values: CDR1 SGHNT, CDR2 YYREEE (reference sequence). The V end lost 0 bases, the J end lost 7 bases, and 7 bases lay between the germline ends. Study results and limitations: Of 3657 shared Treg TCRbeta sequences, roughly 33% were healthy-only, approximately 9% patient-only.

The assay was immunoSEQ multiplex PCR, and TCRdb's table has in-frame clones only and misses some. This repertoire shows 20,000 to 25,000 clones, 94% found once; its top ten account for 2%. The sequence was obtained from a human donor with AIRE deficiency. This chain uses TRBV5-4 with TRBJ1-2; unclear D gene. Source material: Tregs sorted from PBMCs. CDR3 bases: TGTGCCAGCAGCTTGGGGTTGCGTGGCTACACCTTC. It specifies CASSLGLRGYTF.